This is a list of T cell receptor beta chains from one sample in a study of blood T cell repertoires in COVID-19. The table came from immunoSEQ multiplex PCR; TCRdb's copy has only in-frame clones and leaves some out. The sample yields 150,000 to 200,000 clones, 88% seen once. Specimen: PBMCs or T cells enriched from blood (not recorded which). These receptors came from a young woman who had recovered from COVID-19. Each CDR3 is given with its conserved first and last residue. D genes are given only for firm matches. Part of the rows lack a size; the others show once, few, many or a class for expanded clones.

D gene | J gene | clone size | V gene | CDR3 protein | CDR3 DNA
TRBD2 | TRBJ2-2 | . | TRBV3-1/TRBV3-2 | CASRTSGGALGELFF | TGTGCCAGCCGAACTAGCGGGGGGGCATTAGGGGAGCTGTTTTTT
. | TRBJ1-1 | . | TRBV18 | CASSGQQNTEAFF | TGTGCCAGCTCCGGACAGCAGAACACTGAAGCTTTCTTT
TRBD2 | TRBJ2-1 | . | TRBV10-2 | CASSESPREVNEQFF | TGCGCCAGCAGTGAGTCGCCCCGGGAGGTTAATGAGCAGTTCTTC
. | TRBJ1-5 | . | TRBV2 | CASSGEENQPQHF | TGTGCCAGCTCCGGGGAAGAGAATCAGCCCCAGCATTTT
. | TRBJ2-3 | once | TRBV2 | CASRETRSTDTQYF | TGTGCCAGCAGGGAGACTCGTAGCACAGATACGCAGTATTTT
. | TRBJ1-1 | . | TRBV5-1 | CASSLVETEAFF | TGCGCCAGCAGCTTGGTAGAGACTGAAGCTTTCTTT
. | TRBJ1-1 | . | TRBV19 | CASSTGFGLLNTEAFF | TGTGCCAGTAGTACAGGGTTCGGCCTTTTGAACACTGAAGCTTTCTTT
. | TRBJ1-1 | . | TRBV30 | CAWNTVTEAFF | TGTGCCTGGAATACGGTGACTGAAGCTTTCTTT
TRBD1 | TRBJ1-5 | . | TRBV13 | CASSYGTGNQPQHF | TGTGCCAGCAGCTACGGGACAGGGAATCAGCCCCAGCATTTT
. | TRBJ1-5 | . | TRBV7-8 | CASSSLRGTFQPQHF | TGTGCCAGCAGCTCTTTAAGGGGGACATTTCAGCCCCAGCATTTT
. | TRBJ2-2 | . | TRBV27 | CASPRTYNTGELFF | TGTGCCAGTCCCCGGACTTACAACACCGGGGAGCTGTTTTTT
. | TRBJ2-7 | . | TRBV10-3 | CAISESRQTYEQYF | TGTGCCATCAGTGAGTCGAGGCAGACCTACGAGCAGTACTTC
. | TRBJ2-3 | . | TRBV2 | CASSGQIAVTDTQYF | TGTGCCAGCAGCGGACAGATAGCTGTCACAGATACGCAGTATTTT
TRBD1 | TRBJ1-1 | . | TRBV9 | CASSAQTGGVERNTEAFF | TGTGCCAGCAGCGCCCAGACAGGGGGCGTTGAGCGGAACACTGAAGCTTTCTTT
TRBD2 | TRBJ2-1 | . | TRBV3-1/TRBV3-2 | CASSQERTSGSYNEQFF | TGTGCCAGCAGCCAAGAACGGACTAGCGGGAGCTACAATGAGCAGTTCTTC
TRBD1 | TRBJ2-7 | . | TRBV27 | CASSGTGTGHYEQYF | TGTGCCAGCAGTGGTACCGGGACAGGGCACTACGAGCAGTACTTC
TRBD1 | TRBJ1-5 | few | TRBV11-2 | CASSLRQGGNQPQHF | TGTGCCAGCAGCTTACGACAGGGAGGAAATCAGCCCCAGCATTTT
TRBD1 | TRBJ2-7 | . | TRBV5-6 | CASSGPGQLFYEQYF | TGTGCCAGCAGCGGGCCGGGACAGCTTTTCTACGAGCAGTACTTC
. | TRBJ1-6 | . | TRBV18 | CASSPQGLNPNSPLHF | TGTGCCAGCTCCCCCCAGGGGCTTAACCCCAATTCACCCCTCCACTTT
. | TRBJ1-2 | . | TRBV7-3 | CASSLDNQNGYTF | TGTGCCAGCAGCTTGGACAACCAGAATGGCTACACCTTC
. | TRBJ1-4 | . | TRBV7-8 | CASSFREINEKLFF | TGTGCCAGCAGCTTCCGGGAGATAAATGAAAAACTGTTTTTT
. | TRBJ2-7 | . | TRBV18 | CASSPVQGPYEQYF | TGTGCCAGCTCACCTGTACAGGGTCCCTACGAGCAGTACTTC
. | TRBJ2-4 | . | TRBV5-4 | CASSLAGGGNIQYF | TGTGCCAGCAGCTTGGCGGGTGGGGGGAACATTCAGTACTTC
. | TRBJ2-1 | . | TRBV23-1 | CASSQQGMPGSSYNEQFF | TGCGCCAGCAGTCAACAGGGGATGCCTGGTAGCTCCTACAATGAGCAGTTCTTC
TRBD1 | TRBJ2-7 | . | TRBV27 | CASSYDRGILREQYF | TGTGCCAGCAGTTATGACAGGGGGATACTCCGCGAGCAGTACTTC
. | TRBJ2-7 | once | TRBV9 | CASSKESYEQYF | TGTGCCAGCAGCAAGGAGTCCTACGAGCAGTACTTC
. | TRBJ1-6 | once | TRBV28 | CASFTRVPGNSPLHF | TGTGCCAGCTTCACCAGGGTGCCGGGTAATTCACCCCTCCACTTT
TRBD2 | TRBJ2-2 | once | TRBV7-8 | CASSPVGGIGTGELFF | TGTGCCAGCAGCCCCGTGGGGGGGATCGGCACCGGGGAGCTGTTTTTT
TRBD1 | TRBJ2-7 | . | TRBV7-9 | CASRGTGDEQYF | TGTGCCAGCAGGGGGACAGGGGACGAGCAGTACTTC
. | TRBJ2-2 | . | TRBV7-9 | CASSPFGGTYPGELFF | TGTGCCAGCAGCCCCTTTGGGGGGACTTACCCCGGGGAGCTGTTTTTT
. | TRBJ2-2 | . | TRBV3-1/TRBV3-2 | CASSQDGSLGELFF | TGTGCCAGCAGCCAAGATGGCAGTCTGGGGGAGCTGTTTTTT
. | TRBJ2-2 | . | TRBV19 | CASTPGGAMAGELFF | TGTGCCAGTACCCCCGGGGGAGCTATGGCCGGGGAGCTGTTTTTT
TRBD1 | TRBJ1-2 | . | TRBV4-1 | CASSQARTGFDYGYTF | TGCGCCAGCAGCCAAGCGCGGACAGGATTTGACTATGGCTACACCTTC
TRBD1 | TRBJ1-4 | once | TRBV7-2 | CASSLAGDSYEKLFF | TGTGCCAGCAGCTTAGCAGGGGACAGTTATGAAAAACTGTTTTTT
TRBD2 | TRBJ2-7 | . | TRBV28 | CASSLSGLAGDSEQYF | TGTGCCAGCAGTTTATCGGGACTAGCGGGAGACAGCGAGCAGTACTTC
TRBD1 | TRBJ2-1 | . | TRBV6-5 | CASSYGLETGNEQFF | TGTGCCAGCAGTTACGGGCTCGAGACAGGGAATGAGCAGTTCTTC
. | TRBJ1-1 | . | TRBV18 | CASSLVNTEAFF | TGTGCCAGCTCCCTAGTAAACACTGAAGCTTTCTTT
. | TRBJ1-2 | once | TRBV29-1 | CSVEWGSGGYTF | TGCAGCGTTGAGTGGGGCTCGGGTGGCTACACCTTC
TRBD1 | TRBJ2-7 | . | TRBV28 | CASSSGTGYEQYF | TGTGCCAGCAGTTCCGGGACAGGCTACGAGCAGTACTTC
. | TRBJ1-3 | . | TRBV5-8 | CASSIRDSSSGNTIYF | TGTGCCAGCAGCATCCGGGACTCCAGCTCTGGAAACACCATATATTTT
TRBD1 | TRBJ1-2 | . | TRBV6-4 | CASSHEPGQGPDGYTF | TGTGCCAGCAGTCATGAACCGGGACAGGGACCAGATGGCTACACCTTC
TRBD2 | TRBJ2-7 | . | TRBV13 | CASSRQPGGTYEQYF | TGTGCCAGCAGCCGTCAACCGGGAGGGACCTACGAGCAGTACTTC
TRBD1 | TRBJ2-3 | . | TRBV6-5 | CASSLTGQAWDTQYF | TGTGCCAGCAGTTTGACGGGACAGGCTTGGGATACGCAGTATTTT
. | TRBJ1-4 | . | TRBV30 | CAWSGARTLYGGEKLFF | TGTGCCTGGAGTGGGGCTCGGACGCTTTACGGGGGTGAAAAACTGTTTTTT
TRBD1 | TRBJ1-5 | . | TRBV5-1 | CASSPGQGSRPQHF | TGCGCCAGCAGCCCGGGACAGGGGTCCAGGCCCCAGCATTTT
TRBD1 | TRBJ1-1 | many | TRBV5-4 | CASSGDRGTEAFF | TGTGCCAGCAGCGGAGACAGGGGAACTGAAGCTTTCTTT
. | TRBJ1-1 | . | TRBV9 | CASSVGQDENTEAFF | TGTGCCAGCAGCGTAGGACAGGACGAGAACACTGAAGCTTTCTTT
TRBD2 | TRBJ2-1 | . | TRBV15 | CATSRDLVLAGSSSYNEQFF | TGTGCCACCAGCAGAGACCTGGTACTAGCGGGGTCGAGCTCCTACAATGAGCAGTTCTTC
. | TRBJ2-7 | once | TRBV4-1 | CASSQEIGISPHEQYF | TGCGCCAGCAGCCAAGAGATCGGGATCTCTCCCCACGAGCAGTACTTC
. | TRBJ2-2 | . | TRBV3-1/TRBV3-2 | CASSQNNQAGELFF | TGTGCCAGCAGCCAGAATAATCAGGCCGGGGAGCTGTTTTTT
TRBD1 | TRBJ1-1 | . | TRBV11-2 | CASSWTGNTEAFF | TGTGCCAGCAGCTGGACAGGCAACACTGAAGCTTTCTTT
. | TRBJ1-3 | . | TRBV7-2 | CASSSPLMERSAGNTIYF | TGTGCCAGCAGCTCCCCCCTGATGGAGAGATCCGCTGGAAACACCATATATTTT